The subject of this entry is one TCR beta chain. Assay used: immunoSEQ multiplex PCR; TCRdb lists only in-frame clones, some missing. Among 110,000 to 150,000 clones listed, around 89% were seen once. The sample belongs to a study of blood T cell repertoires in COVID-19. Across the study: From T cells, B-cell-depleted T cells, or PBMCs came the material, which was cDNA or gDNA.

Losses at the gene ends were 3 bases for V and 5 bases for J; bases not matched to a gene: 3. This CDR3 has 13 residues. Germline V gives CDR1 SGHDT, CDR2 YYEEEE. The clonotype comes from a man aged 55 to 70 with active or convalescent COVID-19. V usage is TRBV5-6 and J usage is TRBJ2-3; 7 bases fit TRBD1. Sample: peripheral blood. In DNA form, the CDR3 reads TGTGCCAGCAGCTCTTACAGGGGAGATACGCAGTATTTT. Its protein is CASSSYRGDTQYF.